This T cell receptor (beta chain) emerged from a study of T cell clones after liver transplantation. Study in general: Until 12-24 months post-transplant, subjects got standard immunosuppression and no induction. Patients counted as tolerant after at least one year off all immunosuppression, enzymes not exceeding twice normal.

The method was immunoSEQ multiplex PCR; TCRdb's version includes in-frame clones alone and lacks a portion of them. The sample includes roughly 97,000 clones, approximately 78% of them seen just once. The receptor was derived from a human donor who received a liver transplant. The sample consisted of CD4+ T cells from blood, taken before liver transplant.

CDR3: CASSQGLAGIYEQYF. CDR3 nucleotides: TGCGCCAGCAGCCAAGGATTAGCGGGAATCTACGAGCAGTACTTC. V is TRBV4-1 and J is TRBJ2-7, with 8 bases identical to TRBD2. Germline CDR1 MGHRA, CDR2 YSYEKL. The CDR3 is 15 residues long. The trim removed 1 base at V and 3 bases at J, leaving 5 bases unmatched.